This T cell receptor (beta chain) was identified during a study of Ad26.COV2.S vaccination and SARS-CoV-2 variants. Whole-study findings and limits: Possible underestimation of total T cell responses by the TCR breadth and depth analyses was noted.

The treatment here: around 19 received Ad26.COV2.S at low or high dose, single or two shots; a few received placebo; per-sample allocation not given. Collection of the samples took place on day 63 after the first injection of vaccine or placebo. As for this clone: The antigen is not known.

Using immunoSEQ multiplex PCR, the repertoire was profiled, and TCRdb retains in-frame clones only, with some absent. The sample has roughly 400,000 clones; around nine tenths are singletons. Specimen: peripheral blood, collected in a trial of Ad26.COV2.S vaccine versus placebo. This TCR derives from a person between 18 and 65 years old who received the Ad26.COV2.S COVID-19 vaccine or a placebo.

In nucleotides, the CDR3 is TGTGCCAGCAGCGTGGGACTAGGCTACGAGCAGTACTTC. The encoded protein is CASSVGLGYEQYF. This chain links TRBV9 with TRBJ2-7; 8 positions match TRBD2. Germline V gene sequence: CDR1 SGDLS, CDR2 YYNGEE. The CDR3 covers 13 residues. The V gene end was trimmed by 2 bases and the J gene end by 3 bases; junction bases not matched to a gene: 1.